A selection of T cell receptor beta chains follows, all from one sample in a study of regulatory T cells in long-lasting Graves disease. TCRdb redid the calling of the multiplex PCR reads with MiXCR, one entry per CDR3 protein. The table records approximately 690,000 distinct CDR3 sequences, 25% to 35% of them present only once. The source material was peripheral blood mononuclear cells (PBMCs), sampled when the disease was refractory, from a patient treated with antithyroid drugs. These TCRs come from a female donor with Graves disease. CDR3s include the opening cysteine and the closing phenylalanine or tryptophan. D genes are given only for firm matches. Clone sizes are given selectively: once, few, many, or a class where the clone is expanded.

abundance,d_gene,v_gene,j_gene,CDR3nt,CDR3aa
-,-,TRBV29-1,TRBJ2-7,TGCAGCGTTTATGTCCCTAACGAGCAGTACTTC,CSVYVPNEQYF
many,-,TRBV20-1,TRBJ1-4,TGCAGTGCTAGAGGGGGAGGTTTCGAGGAAAAACTGTTTTTT,CSARGGGFEEKLFF
-,-,TRBV5-1,TRBJ1-5,TGCGCCAGCAGCTCAGGACTAGGTGAGAATCAGCCCCAGCATTTT,CASSSGLGENQPQHF
-,TRBD1,TRBV6-1,TRBJ1-5,TGTGCCAGCACCGCCGGGGACAGGGGCGGTCAGCCCCAGCATTTT,CASTAGDRGGQPQHF
-,TRBD1,TRBV13,TRBJ1-1,TGTGCCAGCAGCGAACAGGGGGCGAGTACTGAAGCTTTCTTT,CASSEQGASTEAFF
-,TRBD1,TRBV6-1,TRBJ1-5,TGTGCCAGCAGGGATACAGGGGGCCAGCCCCAGCATTTT,CASRDTGGQPQHF
-,TRBD1,TRBV10-3,TRBJ2-7,TGTGCCATCAGAGACGACAGGGGATCCTACGAGCAGTACTTC,CAIRDDRGSYEQYF
-,TRBD2,TRBV6-5,TRBJ2-7,TGTGCCAGCAGTTACTCGAGGCCTAGCGGGAGCTCCTACGAGCAGTACTTC,CASSYSRPSGSSYEQYF
-,TRBD2,TRBV7-9,TRBJ2-7,TGTGCCAGCAGACCCCTTTCTAGCGGAAACTACGAGCAGTACTTC,CASRPLSSGNYEQYF
many,-,TRBV6-1,TRBJ1-1,TGTGCCAGCAGTGAATGGGGCAGGCCTACTGAAGCTTTCTTT,CASSEWGRPTEAFF
-,TRBD1,TRBV6-2/TRBV6-3,TRBJ1-5,TGTGCCAGCAGTTCCGGACCGGGACAGGGGGCGCAGGGCAATCAGCCCCAGCATTTT,CASSSGPGQGAQGNQPQHF
-,TRBD1,TRBV25-1,TRBJ2-1,TGTGCCAGCAGCTTTTTCGGGACAGGGGAGGGCAATGAGCAGTTCTTC,CASSFFGTGEGNEQFF
many,TRBD2,TRBV11-2,TRBJ2-5,TGTGCCAGCAGCTTATACGGGGGGGGAGATCAAGAGACCCAGTACTTC,CASSLYGGGDQETQYF
-,TRBD1,TRBV20-1,TRBJ1-4,TGCAGTGCTAGAGCGGACAGGGGGAATGAAAAACTGTTTTTT,CSARADRGNEKLFF